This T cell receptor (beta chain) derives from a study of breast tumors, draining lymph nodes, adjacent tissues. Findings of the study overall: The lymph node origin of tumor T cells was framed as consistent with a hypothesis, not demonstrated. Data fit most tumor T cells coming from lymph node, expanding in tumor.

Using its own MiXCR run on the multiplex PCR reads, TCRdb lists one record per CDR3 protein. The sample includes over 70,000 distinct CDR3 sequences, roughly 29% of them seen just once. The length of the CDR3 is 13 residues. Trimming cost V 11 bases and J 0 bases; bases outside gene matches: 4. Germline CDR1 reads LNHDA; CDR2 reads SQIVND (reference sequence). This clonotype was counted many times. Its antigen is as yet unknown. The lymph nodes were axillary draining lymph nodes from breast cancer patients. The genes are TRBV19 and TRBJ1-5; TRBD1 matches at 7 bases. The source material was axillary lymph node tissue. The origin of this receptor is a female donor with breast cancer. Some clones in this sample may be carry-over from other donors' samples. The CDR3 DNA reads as TGTGCCTGCCGGGACAGTAGCAATCAGCCCCAGCATTTT. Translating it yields CACRDSSNQPQHF. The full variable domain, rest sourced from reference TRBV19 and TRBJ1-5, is DGGITQSPKYLFRKEGQNVTLSCEQNLNHDAMYWYRQDPGQGLRLIYYSQIVNDFQKGDIAEGYSVSREKKESFPLTVTSAQKNPTAFYLCACRDSSNQPQHFGDGTRLSIL.